This TCR beta chain emerged from a study of cytomegalovirus exposure and HLA in healthy donors. Study context: In an early release, HLA-typed donors contributed approximately 80 million unique TCR sequences. Study-wide results and limits: The authors considered a cluster of highly shared sequence variants likely to be a sequencing artifact.

The CDR3 loop spans 15 amino acids. Germline CDR1 is MGHRA and CDR2 is YSYEKL. V lost 4 bases and J lost 4; bases outside the gene matches: 7. Details on this clone: Its antigen remains unidentified.

A multiplex PCR was run with 60 Vbeta primers and 13 Jbeta primers. Only in-frame clones appear in the TCRdb table, and some are missing; sequencing was by immunoSEQ multiplex PCR. The sample lists approximately 170,000 clones, 74% occurring once. Sequenced material: PBMCs. This TCR was recovered from a woman aged 25 to 39 in good health and CMV-seropositive. J is TRBJ2-7 and V is TRBV4-1, with 10 bases lining up with TRBD1. The CDR3 loop is CASSLQTGGVYEQYF. CDR3 DNA: TGCGCCAGCAGCCTGCAGACAGGGGGCGTTTACGAGCAGTACTTC.